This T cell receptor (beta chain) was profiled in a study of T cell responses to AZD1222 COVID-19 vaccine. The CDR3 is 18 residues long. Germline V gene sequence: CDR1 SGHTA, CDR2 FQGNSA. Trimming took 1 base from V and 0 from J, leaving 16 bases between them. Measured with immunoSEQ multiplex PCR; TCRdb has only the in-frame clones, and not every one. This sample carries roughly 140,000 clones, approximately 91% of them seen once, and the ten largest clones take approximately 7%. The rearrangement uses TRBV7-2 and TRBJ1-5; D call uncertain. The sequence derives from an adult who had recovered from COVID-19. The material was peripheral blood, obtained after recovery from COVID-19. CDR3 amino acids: CASSLDSKEAYSNQPQHF. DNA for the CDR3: TGTGCCAGCAGCTTAGATAGCAAGGAAGCATATAGCAATCAGCCCCAGCATTTT.